These T cell receptor beta chains were read from a single sample in a study of blood T cells in healthy people across ages. MiXCR, run by TCRdb on the 5' RACE reads, gives a single entry per CDR3 protein. The data show around 1,700,000 distinct CDR3 sequences, with 28% seen just once and about 8% held by the top ten. The sequenced material came from blood. These receptors were taken from a woman younger than 45 in good health. CDR3s include the opening cysteine and the closing phenylalanine or tryptophan. The D gene is left open where the match is weak. Clone size is not always given. Where it is, it says once, few, many or a class for expanded clones.

TGTGCCATAGACAGCCCTCCCTACGAGCAGTTCTTC,CAIDSPPYEQFF,TRBV11-2,NA,TRBJ2-1,NA
TGCAGCGTTGAAACAGGAAAGGAGTACGAGCAGTACTTC,CSVETGKEYEQYF,TRBV29-1,NA,TRBJ2-7,few
TGTGCCAGCAGTGCCCCCGGGACAGGGGGCAATGAGCAGTTCTTC,CASSAPGTGGNEQFF,TRBV28,TRBD1,TRBJ2-1,NA
TGCAGTGCTAGAGCCTCAGGAGAAGCTAACTATGGCTACACCTTC,CSARASGEANYGYTF,TRBV20-1,NA,TRBJ1-2,few
TGTGCCAGCAGCCAAGATTGGGGGAAAAATGAGCAGTACTTC,CASSQDWGKNEQYF,TRBV3-1,NA,TRBJ2-7,NA
TGTGCCAGCAGTTTAAGGGGACCCGGACGGAGCTCTGGGGCCAACGTCCTGACTTTC,CASSLRGPGRSSGANVLTF,TRBV27,NA,TRBJ2-6,NA
TGTGCCACCAGTGCATGGGACAGGCCAGAGACCCAGTACTTC,CATSAWDRPETQYF,TRBV24-1,TRBD1,TRBJ2-5,few
TGCAGTGCTAGGGCTGCCGGGGAGCAGTTCTTC,CSARAAGEQFF,TRBV20-1,NA,TRBJ2-1,many
TGTGCCAGCAGCGAGGCGGGGGTCACAGATACGCAGTATTTT,CASSEAGVTDTQYF,TRBV9,TRBD2,TRBJ2-3,NA
TGCGCCAGCAGGGTGGATACGTTAGATACGCAGTATTTT,CASRVDTLDTQYF,TRBV5-1,NA,TRBJ2-3,NA
TGTGCCAGCCAAGAAGCAGGGGAGCTGTTTTTT,CASQEAGELFF,TRBV6-1,NA,TRBJ2-2,NA
TGTGCCAGCACCAGGACGAGCGCGAGGAGCTCCTACAATGAGCAGTTCTTC,CASTRTSARSSYNEQFF,TRBV12-3/TRBV12-4,NA,TRBJ2-1,many
TGTGCCAGCAGCTTCCGGACAGGGACAATCATTGAGCAGTTCTTC,CASSFRTGTIIEQFF,TRBV7-9,TRBD1,TRBJ2-1,NA
TGTGCCAGCAGTCCCTTTTCGGCAGGGGACTATGGCTACACCTTC,CASSPFSAGDYGYTF,TRBV12-3/TRBV12-4,NA,TRBJ1-2,NA
TGTGCCAGCAGTTTGAAGGAGGTGCCTTTCTTT,CASSLKEVPFF,TRBV12-3/TRBV12-4,NA,TRBJ1-1,NA
TGTGCCAGCACCATTGGGGGTTACGAGCAGTACTTC,CASTIGGYEQYF,TRBV12-3/TRBV12-4,NA,TRBJ2-7,many
TGTGCCAGCTCACCACCGGCGACGGCGTGGGGCTACACCTTC,CASSPPATAWGYTF,TRBV18,NA,TRBJ1-2,NA
TGCAGCGTTGAGGGGGCAGGGCAAGAGACCCAGTACTTC,CSVEGAGQETQYF,TRBV29-1,NA,TRBJ2-5,few
TGTGCCAGCAGCCAATTTGCAGGGAGCACAGATACGCAGTATTTT,CASSQFAGSTDTQYF,TRBV3-1,NA,TRBJ2-3,few
TGTGCCAGCATGCAGGGATATAGCAATCAGCCCCAGCATTTT,CASMQGYSNQPQHF,TRBV2,NA,TRBJ1-5,NA
TGCAGTGCCGAACCAAGCGTCACCACTGAAGCTTTCTTT,CSAEPSVTTEAFF,TRBV20-1,NA,TRBJ1-1,NA
TGCAGTGCCCGACTAGTAGAGCCCTACGAGGAAGAGACCCAGTACTTC,CSARLVEPYEEETQYF,TRBV20-1,NA,TRBJ2-5,NA
TGCAGTGCTAACTTGGGGGATGAGCAGTTCTTC,CSANLGDEQFF,TRBV20-1,NA,TRBJ2-1,NA
TGTGCCAGTAGGTGGGATCTCAGGACTGAAGCTTTCTTT,CASRWDLRTEAFF,TRBV19,NA,TRBJ1-1,NA
TGCGCCAGCAGCCAAGATCCGGACAGGGGGCTGTACGAGCAGTACTTC,CASSQDPDRGLYEQYF,TRBV4-3,TRBD1,TRBJ2-7,NA
TGTGCCAGCAGTTTTGGACAGTTGACCCAGCCCCAGCATTTT,CASSFGQLTQPQHF,TRBV28,NA,TRBJ1-5,NA
TGTGCCACCAGTGATTTTACCTCCCACAATGAGCAGTTCTTC,CATSDFTSHNEQFF,TRBV24-1,NA,TRBJ2-1,NA
TGTGCCAGCAGCTTAAGACGTACTTTTGAAGCTTTCTTT,CASSLRRTFEAFF,TRBV11-2,NA,TRBJ1-1,many
TGTGCCAGCTCACCACCAGGGACAGGGAGGTCCTACGAGCAGTACTTC,CASSPPGTGRSYEQYF,TRBV18,TRBD1,TRBJ2-7,NA
TGTGCCAGCAGTACAGACGGAAACACCATATATTTT,CASSTDGNTIYF,TRBV7-9,NA,TRBJ1-3,few
TGCAGCGTTGAAGGAGAGGATTCTACCTACGAGCAGTACTTC,CSVEGEDSTYEQYF,TRBV29-1,NA,TRBJ2-7,NA